This TCR beta chain derives from a study of blood T cell repertoires in COVID-19. Across the study: Italy, Spain and the United States were the sources of the convalescent and acute COVID-19 samples.

Trimming took 8 bases from V and 9 from J, leaving 17 bases between them. The CDR3 totals 13 residues. Generated by immunoSEQ multiplex PCR, the TCRdb table keeps only in-frame clones and is missing some. In the table there are approximately 210,000 clones, 70% to 90% of which are singletons. Cohorts were assigned according to the clinical history that participants reported. Sequencing was carried out using PBMCs or T cells enriched from blood (not recorded which). V gene TRBV12-3 or TRBV12-4 combines with J gene TRBJ1-3, with TRBD1 as a possible D gene (5 bases). The clonotype comes from a young man with acute COVID-19. CDR3 residues: CASGRGRVSTIYF. The CDR3 DNA is TGTGCCAGCGGTCGCGGCAGGGTCAGCACCATATATTTT.